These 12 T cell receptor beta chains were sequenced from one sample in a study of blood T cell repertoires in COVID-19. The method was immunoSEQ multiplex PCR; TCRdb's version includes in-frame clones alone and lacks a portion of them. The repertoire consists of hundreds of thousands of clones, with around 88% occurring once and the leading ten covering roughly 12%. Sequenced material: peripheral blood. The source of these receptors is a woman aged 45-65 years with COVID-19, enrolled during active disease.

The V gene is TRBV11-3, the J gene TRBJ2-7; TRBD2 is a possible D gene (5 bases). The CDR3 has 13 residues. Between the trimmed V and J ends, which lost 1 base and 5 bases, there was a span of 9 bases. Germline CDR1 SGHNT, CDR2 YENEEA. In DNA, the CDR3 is TGTGCCAGCAGCTTAGGTGGGAGACACGAGCAGTACTTC. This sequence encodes CASSLGGRHEQYF. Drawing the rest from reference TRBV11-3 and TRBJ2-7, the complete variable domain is EAGVVQSPRYKIIEKKQPVAFWCNPISGHNTLYWYLQNLGQGPELLIRYENEEAVDDSQLPKDRFSAERLKGVDSTLKIQPAELGDSAVYLCASSLGGRHEQYFGPGTRLTVT.

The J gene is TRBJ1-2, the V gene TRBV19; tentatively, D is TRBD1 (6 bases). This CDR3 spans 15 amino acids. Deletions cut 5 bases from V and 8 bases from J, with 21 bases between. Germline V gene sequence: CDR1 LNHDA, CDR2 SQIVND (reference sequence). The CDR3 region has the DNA TGTGCCAGTAGTCCATCGTCAGGGGCTATTGGCGGCTACACCTTC. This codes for CASSPSSGAIGGYTF.

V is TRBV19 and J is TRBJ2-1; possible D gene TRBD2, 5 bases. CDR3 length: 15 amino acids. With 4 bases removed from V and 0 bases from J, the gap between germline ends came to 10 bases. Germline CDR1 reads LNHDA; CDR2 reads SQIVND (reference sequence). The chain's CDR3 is CASSTRTASYNEQFF. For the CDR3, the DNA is TGTGCCAGTAGTACTCGGACTGCCTCCTACAATGAGCAGTTCTTC.

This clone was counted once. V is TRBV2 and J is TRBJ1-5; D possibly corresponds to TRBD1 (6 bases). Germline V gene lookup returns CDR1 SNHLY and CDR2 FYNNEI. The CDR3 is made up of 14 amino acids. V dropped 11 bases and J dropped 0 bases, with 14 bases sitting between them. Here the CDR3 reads CARPQGHSNQPQHF. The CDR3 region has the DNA TGTGCCCGGCCACAGGGCCATAGCAATCAGCCCCAGCATTTT.

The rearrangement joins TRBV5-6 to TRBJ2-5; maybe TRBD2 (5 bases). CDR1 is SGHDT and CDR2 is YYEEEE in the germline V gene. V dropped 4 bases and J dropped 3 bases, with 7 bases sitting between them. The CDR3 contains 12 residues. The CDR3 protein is CASSAAEETQYF. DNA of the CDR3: TGTGCCAGCAGCGCAGCGGAAGAGACCCAGTACTTC.

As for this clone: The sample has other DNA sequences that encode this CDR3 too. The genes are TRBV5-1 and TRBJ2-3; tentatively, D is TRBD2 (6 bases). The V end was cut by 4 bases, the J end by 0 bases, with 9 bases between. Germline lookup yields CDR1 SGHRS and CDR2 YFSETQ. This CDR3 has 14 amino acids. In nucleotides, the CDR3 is TGCGCCAGCAGCCCGGGGACTAGCACAGATACGCAGTATTTT. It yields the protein CASSPGTSTDTQYF.

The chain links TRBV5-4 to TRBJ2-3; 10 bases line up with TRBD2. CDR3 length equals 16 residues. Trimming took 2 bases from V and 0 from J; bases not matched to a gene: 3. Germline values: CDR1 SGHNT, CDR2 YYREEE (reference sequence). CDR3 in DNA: TGTGCCAGCAGCTTATTAGCGGGGGGAAGCACAGATACGCAGTATTTT. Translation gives CASSLLAGGSTDTQYF.

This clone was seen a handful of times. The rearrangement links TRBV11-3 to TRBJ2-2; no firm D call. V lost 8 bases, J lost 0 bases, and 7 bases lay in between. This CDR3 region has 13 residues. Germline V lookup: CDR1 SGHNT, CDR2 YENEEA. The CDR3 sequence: CASASANTGELFF. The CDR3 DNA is TGTGCCAGCGCCTCAGCGAACACCGGGGAGCTGTTTTTT.

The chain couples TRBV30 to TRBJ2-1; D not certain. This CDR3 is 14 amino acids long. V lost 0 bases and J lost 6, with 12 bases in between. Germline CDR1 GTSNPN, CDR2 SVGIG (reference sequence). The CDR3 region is CAWSVLSFPNEQFF. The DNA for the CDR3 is TGTGCCTGGAGTGTACTGAGTTTCCCCAATGAGCAGTTCTTC.

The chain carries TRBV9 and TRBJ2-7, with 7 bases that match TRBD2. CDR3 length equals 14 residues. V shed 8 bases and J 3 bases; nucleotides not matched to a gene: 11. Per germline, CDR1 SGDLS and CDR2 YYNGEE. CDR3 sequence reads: CASERGSIDYEQYF. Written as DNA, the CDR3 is TGTGCCAGTGAGCGGGGTTCGATCGACTACGAGCAGTACTTC.

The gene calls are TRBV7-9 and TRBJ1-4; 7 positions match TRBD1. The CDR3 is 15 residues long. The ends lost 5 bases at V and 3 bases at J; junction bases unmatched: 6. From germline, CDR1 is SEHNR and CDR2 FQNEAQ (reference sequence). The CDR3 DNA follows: TGTGCCAGCAGCCAGATCCAGGGGGCTAATGAAAAACTGTTTTTT. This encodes CASSQIQGANEKLFF.

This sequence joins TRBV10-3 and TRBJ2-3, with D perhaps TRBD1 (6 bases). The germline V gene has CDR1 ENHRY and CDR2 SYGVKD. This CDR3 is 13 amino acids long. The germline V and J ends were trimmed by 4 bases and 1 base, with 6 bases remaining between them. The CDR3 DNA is TGTGCCATCAGTGGGGGGCGCACAGATACGCAGTATTTT. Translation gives CAISGGRTDTQYF.